This TCR beta chain is from a study of T cells in Graves' hyperthyroidism and ophthalmopathy. Study at large: Peripheral blood samples were taken at initial diagnosis, prior to any treatment.

Germline V gene sequence: CDR1 SGHTA, CDR2 FQGTGA. The CDR3 totals 14 residues. Trimming stripped 2 bases from V and 5 bases from J, with 12 bases between. The study excluded patients with uncontrolled infection, other autoimmune disease, pregnancy or lactation. It was around 10 ml of fresh peripheral blood that supplied the PBMCs. Researchers amplified the TCR beta CDR3 regions from RNA transcripts. A first-round RT-PCR of the TCR CDR3 used the HTBI primer set. Using its own MiXCR run on the multiplex PCR reads, TCRdb lists one record per CDR3 protein. The sample has around 690,000 distinct CDR3 sequences, 20% seen once.

Sequencing was performed on blood. The V and J genes are TRBV7-3 and TRBJ2-5; D ambiguous. The clonotype comes from a young man with Graves' ophthalmopathy. The CDR3 here is CASSLRARDETQYF. The CDR3 bases are TGTGCCAGCAGCTTACGGGCTAGGGATGAGACCCAGTACTTC.